Presented here are 26 T cell receptor beta chains from one specimen sequenced in a study of T cell responses to AZD1222 COVID-19 vaccine. TCRdb's table, derived via immunoSEQ multiplex PCR, lists solely in-frame clones and lacks some. Of about 160,000 clones in the sample, roughly 94% are singletons; the top ten hold just over 5%. The sequenced sample was peripheral blood, obtained 28 days after the second AZD1222 dose. Receptors were obtained from an adult who received the AZD1222 COVID-19 vaccine.

The chain carries TRBV30 and TRBJ2-7; tentatively, D is TRBD1 (5 bases). Germline V gives CDR1 GTSNPN, CDR2 SVGIG (reference sequence). V was clipped by 5 bases and J by 3 bases, with 11 bases between them. The CDR3 runs to 12 residues. The CDR3 protein is CAWDTGNYEQYF. DNA for the CDR3: TGTGCCTGGGATACAGGAAACTACGAGCAGTACTTC.

The V call is TRBV4-1, the J call TRBJ2-7; 8 bases fit TRBD1. Germline V lookup: CDR1 MGHRA, CDR2 YSYEKL. CDR3 size: 15 residues. V dropped 4 bases and J dropped 2; count of bases not matched to a gene: 7. The CDR3 spells CASSPGQGPTYEQYF. The CDR3 DNA is TGCGCCAGCAGCCCCGGACAGGGACCTACCTACGAGCAGTACTTC.

The chain carries TRBV6-5 and TRBJ1-4; 8 nucleotides align to TRBD1. J was trimmed by 5 bases and V by 7 bases; bases with no gene match: 6. This CDR3 has 14 amino acids. Germline V gene data show CDR1 as MNHEY and CDR2 as SVGAGI. CDR3 nucleotides: TGTGCCAGCACCAGGGACAGGAGAAATGAAAAACTGTTTTTT. Protein product: CASTRDRRNEKLFF.

The V and J genes are TRBV7-8 and TRBJ2-1; D possibly corresponds to TRBD2 (6 bases). Germline assignment: CDR1 SGHVS and CDR2 FQNEAQ. The ends were cut back, 5 bases at V and 5 bases at J, with 13 bases in the middle. The CDR3 covers 14 residues. The CDR3 is CASSPERGDNEQFF. The CDR3 bases are TGTGCCAGCAGCCCGGAGCGCGGGGACAATGAGCAGTTCTTC.

This chain links TRBV18 with TRBJ2-4; D may be TRBD1 or TRBD2 (6 bases each). V was cut by 2 bases and J by 7 bases, with 21 bases left in between. This CDR3 has 17 amino acids. Germline CDR1 KGHSH, CDR2 LQKENI. CDR3: CASSPNSPGASLNIQYF. CDR3 coding DNA: TGTGCCAGCTCACCAAACTCACCGGGGGCCAGTTTGAACATTCAGTACTTC.

This chain uses TRBV6-5 with TRBJ2-7, with D tentatively TRBD1 or TRBD2 (5 bases each). Trimming pared 4 bases from V and 7 bases from J, leaving 14 bases between. CDR1 MNHEY and CDR2 SVGAGI come from the germline V gene. This CDR3 has 13 residues. CDR3 residues: CASSFLRDGEQYF. The CDR3 nucleotides are TGTGCCAGCAGTTTCCTTCGGGACGGGGAGCAGTACTTC.

This clone occurred once. The rearrangement links TRBV1 to TRBJ2-3; TRBD2, the table's D call, was not compared with the DNA. TRBV1 is termed a pseudogene. The CDR3 extends over 15 amino acids. The CDR3 here is CTSSPGLESTDTQYF. CDR3 DNA sequence: TGCACCAGCAGCCCCGGACTAGAGAGCACAGATACGCAGTATTTT.

The chain has TRBV19 and TRBJ2-7, with TRBD1 as a possible D gene (6 bases). V lost 3 bases and J 0 bases, leaving 12 bases between the germline ends. Per germline, CDR1 LNHDA and CDR2 SQIVND (reference sequence). The CDR3 is 15 residues long. CDR3 DNA sequence: TGTGCCAGTAGTATGAGTGCGACAGGCTCCTACGAGCAGTACTTC. It is translated as CASSMSATGSYEQYF.

The CDR3, as DNA: TGTGCCAGCAGCCAAGATTCGGCAGCCGGATCGTACGAGCAGTACTTC. Residues: CASSQDSAAGSYEQYF. V gene TRBV14 combines with J gene TRBJ2-7, with D uncertain. The CDR3 is 16 amino acids. Between the trimmed V and J ends, which lost 0 bases and 4 bases, there was a span of 16 bases. CDR1 and CDR2 (germline): SGHDN, FVKESK. Full variable domain (missing parts from reference TRBV14 and TRBJ2-7): EAGVTQFPSHSVIEKGQTVTLRCDPISGHDNLYWYRRVMGKEIKFLLHFVKESKQDESGMPNNRFLAERTGGTYSTLKVQPAELEDSGVYFCASSQDSAAGSYEQYFGPGTRLTVT.

The V gene is TRBV2, the J gene TRBJ2-1; weak D call: TRBD1 (6 bases). CDR1 and CDR2 from the germline V gene are SNHLY and FYNNEI. V was cut by 7 bases and J by 6 bases, with 19 bases left in between. CDR3 size: 15 residues. The CDR3 DNA reads as TGTGCCAGCACCCGGGACACGGGAATGGGCAATGAGCAGTTCTTC. Translating gives CASTRDTGMGNEQFF.

This clone turned up a few times. Here the CDR3 DNA reads TGTGCCACCAGTGGCGCCGACAGGATGGGTGGCTACACCTTC. Its translation: CATSGADRMGGYTF. The chain joins TRBV24-1 to TRBJ1-2, with a possible D match to TRBD1 (6 bases). This CDR3 contains 14 residues. Germline CDR1 is KGHDR and CDR2 is SFDVKD. Trimming took off 5 bases at V and 7 bases at J, with 16 bases between the two ends.

The rearrangement joins TRBV12-3 or TRBV12-4 to TRBJ1-6; tentatively, D is TRBD1 (5 bases). The V end lost 6 bases, the J end lost 6 bases, and 9 bases lay between the germline ends. CDR3 length: 13 amino acids. The chain's CDR3 is CASSGTVNSPLHF. In nucleotides, the CDR3 is TGTGCCAGCAGCGGGACGGTTAATTCACCCCTCCACTTT.

The V call is TRBV18, the J call TRBJ2-7, with TRBD1 identical over 11 bases. Per germline, CDR1 KGHSH and CDR2 LQKENI. This CDR3 spans 15 amino acids. After removal of 3 bases from V and 1 base from J, the junction contained 2 bases not matched to a gene. The CDR3 is CASSPGQGGSYEQYF. The CDR3 nucleotides read TGTGCCAGCTCACCGGGACAGGGGGGTTCCTACGAGCAGTACTTC.

The chain combines TRBV18 with TRBJ1-1; the D gene is possibly TRBD1 (5 bases). V was cut by 4 bases and J by 4 bases, with 13 bases left in between. CDR1 and CDR2 (germline): KGHSH, LQKENI. The CDR3 is 14 amino acids. The DNA of the CDR3 is TGTGCCAGCTCACGTGCGGGACGGACCACTGAAGCTTTCTTT. It encodes CASSRAGRTTEAFF. Supplemented by reference TRBV18 and TRBJ1-1, the full variable domain reads NAGVMQNPRHLVRRRGQEARLRCSPMKGHSHVYWYRQLPEEGLKFMVYLQKENIIDESGMPKERFSAEFPKEGPSILRIQQVVRGDSAAYFCASSRAGRTTEAFFGQGTRLTVV.

This chain connects TRBV2 to TRBJ2-7; D perhaps matches TRBD2 (6 bases). V dropped 5 bases and J dropped 2 bases, with 16 bases sitting between them. The CDR3 sequence is 15 residues long. Germline V gene sequence: CDR1 SNHLY, CDR2 FYNNEI. CDR3 nucleotides: TGTGCCAGCAGTTCCTCCGGGACTGAGGCCTACGAGCAGTACTTC. This gives the protein CASSSSGTEAYEQYF.

This chain uses TRBV29-1 with TRBJ2-7; the D gene is possibly TRBD1 (5 bases). Trimming pared 6 bases from V and 6 bases from J, leaving 9 bases between. The CDR3 covers 10 residues. The germline V gene has CDR1 SQVTM and CDR2 ANQGSEA. CDR3 in DNA: TGCAGCGTGGGGCCGAGCGAGCAGTACTTC. Its translation: CSVGPSEQYF.

J is TRBJ1-1 and V is TRBV15, with D maybe TRBD1 (6 bases). V lost 3 bases to trimming and J lost 1 base, with 12 bases between them. The CDR3 runs to 15 residues. Germline CDR1 reads LNHNV; CDR2 reads YYDKDF (reference sequence). CDR3 DNA sequence: TGTGCCACCAGCAGGTTACAGGGCTGGAACACTGAAGCTTTCTTT. Residues: CATSRLQGWNTEAFF.

The chain couples TRBV30 to TRBJ2-7, with a possible D match to TRBD1 (6 bases). V lost 0 bases and J 6 bases, leaving 12 bases between the germline ends. The CDR3 consists of 13 residues. In germline, CDR1 is GTSNPN, CDR2 SVGIG (reference sequence). The DNA of the CDR3 is TGTGCCTGGAGTGTAGGGCAGGGGACCGAGCAGTACTTC. This sequence encodes CAWSVGQGTEQYF. Full variable domain (rest looked up from reference TRBV30 and TRBJ2-7): SQTIHQWPATLVQPVGSPLSLECTVEGTSNPNLYWYRQAAGRGLQLLFYSVGIGQISSEVPQNLSASRPQDRQFILSSKKLLLSDSGFYLCAWSVGQGTEQYFGPGTRLTVT.

The gene calls are TRBV2 and TRBJ1-1; possibly TRBD1 for D (5 bases). Germline V gene data show CDR1 as SNHLY and CDR2 as FYNNEI. The CDR3 is 13 residues long. V was trimmed by 4 bases and J by 7 bases, leaving 13 bases between them. The chain's CDR3 is CASSVQGVGEAFF. DNA of the CDR3: TGTGCCAGCAGTGTTCAGGGCGTTGGTGAAGCTTTCTTT.

This chain joins TRBV4-1 and TRBJ2-1; D uncertain. CDR1 MGHRA and CDR2 YSYEKL come from the germline V gene. Trimming cost V 0 bases and J 4 bases, with 13 bases left between them. CDR3 size: 16 residues. The chain's CDR3 is CASSQDWTGNYNEQFF. CDR3 nucleotides: TGCGCCAGCAGCCAAGATTGGACGGGCAATTACAATGAGCAGTTCTTC.

This clone has a handful of counts. This rearrangement joins TRBV5-4 to TRBJ2-1; 7 nucleotides agree with TRBD2. CDR1 and CDR2 from the germline V gene are SGHNT and YYREEE (reference sequence). The CDR3 is made up of 15 amino acids. Trimming removed 4 bases from V and 0 bases from J; junction bases left unmatched: 4. CDR3 amino acids: CASSKGLSSYNEQFF. CDR3 coding DNA: TGTGCCAGCAGCAAGGGACTAAGCTCCTACAATGAGCAGTTCTTC.

The genes are TRBV19 and TRBJ2-1; D might be TRBD2 (5 bases). Trimming pared 5 bases from V and 8 bases from J, leaving 13 bases between. Germline CDR1 LNHDA, CDR2 SQIVND (reference sequence). The CDR3 is 13 amino acids. CDR3 amino acids: CASSARKRDEQFF. The CDR3, as DNA: TGTGCCAGTAGTGCCAGGAAGAGGGATGAGCAGTTCTTC.

The rearrangement uses TRBV27 and TRBJ1-2, with D unclear. Trimming pared 2 bases from V and 1 base from J, leaving 11 bases between. Looked up from germline, CDR1 is MNHEY and CDR2 is SMNVEV (reference sequence). The CDR3 consists of 15 residues. CDR3 sequence (DNA): TGTGCCAGCAGTTTAGGCCAGGTCCGTAACTATGGCTACACCTTC. This translates into CASSLGQVRNYGYTF.

The chain employs TRBV9 and TRBJ2-7; 8 bases match TRBD1. Germline V CDR1 and CDR2: SGDLS, YYNGEE. This CDR3 has 14 residues. The V gene end was trimmed by 0 bases and the J gene end by 2 bases; junction bases not matched to a gene: 1. CDR3 amino acids: CASSVGTGTYEQYF. CDR3 nucleotides: TGTGCCAGCAGCGTAGGGACAGGGACCTACGAGCAGTACTTC.

The chain links TRBV25-1 to TRBJ2-1; 12 nucleotides align to TRBD1. Trimming removed 6 bases from V and 7 bases from J; junction bases left unmatched: 13. Germline CDR1 and CDR2: MGHDK and SYGVNS. This CDR3 has 17 amino acids. CDR3 DNA: TGTGCCAGCAGGGCACTACCGGGACAGGGGGCGCAAAATGAGCAGTTCTTC. This sequence encodes CASRALPGQGAQNEQFF.

J is TRBJ1-2 and V is TRBV28, with 7 bases matching TRBD1. Germline loops: CDR1 MDHEN, CDR2 SYDVKM. The CDR3 totals 16 residues. Trimming removed 2 bases from V and 7 bases from J; junction bases left unmatched: 13. The CDR3 DNA follows: TGTGCCAGCAGTTTAATGTGGGCAGGGGGATCGCGTGGCTACACCTTC. It yields the protein CASSLMWAGGSRGYTF.